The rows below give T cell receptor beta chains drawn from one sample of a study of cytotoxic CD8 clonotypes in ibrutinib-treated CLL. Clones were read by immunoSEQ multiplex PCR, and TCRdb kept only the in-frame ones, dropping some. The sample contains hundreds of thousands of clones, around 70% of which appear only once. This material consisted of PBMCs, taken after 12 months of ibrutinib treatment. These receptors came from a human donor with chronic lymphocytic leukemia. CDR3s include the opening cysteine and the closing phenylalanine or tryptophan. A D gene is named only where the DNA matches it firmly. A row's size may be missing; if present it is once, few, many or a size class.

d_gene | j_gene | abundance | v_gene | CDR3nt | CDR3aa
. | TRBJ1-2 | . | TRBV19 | TGTGCCAGTACGCCTGGAGCAGGAAGAAACTATGGCTACACCTTC | CASTPGAGRNYGYTF
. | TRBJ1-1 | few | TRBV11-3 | TGTGCCAGCAGCTTAGGGGTGAACACTGAAGCTTTCTTT | CASSLGVNTEAFF
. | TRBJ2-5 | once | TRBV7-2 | TGTGCCAGCAGCTTTACAGGGAGAGGAGAGACCCAGTACTTC | CASSFTGRGETQYF
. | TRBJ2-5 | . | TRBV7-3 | TGTGCCAGCAGTACAGACAGCCAAGAGACCCAGTACTTC | CASSTDSQETQYF
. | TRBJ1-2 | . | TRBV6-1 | TGTGCCAGCAGTGAAGCTCACGGAATGGGCTACACCTTC | CASSEAHGMGYTF
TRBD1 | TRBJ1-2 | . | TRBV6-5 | TGTGCCAGCAGTTTGGGGACAGGGGCTTATGGCTACACCTTC | CASSLGTGAYGYTF
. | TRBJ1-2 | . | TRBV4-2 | TGTGCCAGCAGTCGTATATCCGGGTTTAACTATGGCTACACCTTC | CASSRISGFNYGYTF
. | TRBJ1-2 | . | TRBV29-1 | TGCAGCGTTGAATTTGGCACATCTAACTATGGCTACACCTTC | CSVEFGTSNYGYTF
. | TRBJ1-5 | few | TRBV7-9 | TGTGCCAGCAGCTTCTCCGTTGATCAGCCCCAGCATTTT | CASSFSVDQPQHF
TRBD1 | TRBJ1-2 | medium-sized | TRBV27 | TGTGCCAGCAGGGGACAGGGCGGCCTTGCGGGCTATGGCTACACCTTC | CASRGQGGLAGYGYTF
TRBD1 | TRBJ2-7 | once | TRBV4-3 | TGCGCCAGCAGCCTCAGCTTGTCCGGGACAGACAACTCCTACGAGCAGTACTTC | CASSLSLSGTDNSYEQYF
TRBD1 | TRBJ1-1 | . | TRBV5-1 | TGCGCCAGCAGCTCAGGGACAGGGGGCTTGACTGAAGCTTTCTTT | CASSSGTGGLTEAFF
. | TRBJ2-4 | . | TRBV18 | TGTGCCAGCTCACTCCCCTCGACCTCAAACGGGATTCAGTACTTC | CASSLPSTSNGIQYF
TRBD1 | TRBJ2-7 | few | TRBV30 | TGTGCCTGGAGTGGGGACAGGGGAGGTTTGCGGCAGTACTTC | CAWSGDRGGLRQYF
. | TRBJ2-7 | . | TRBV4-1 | TGCGCCAGCAGCCAAGGACGCGGAACGCCCTACGAGCAGTACTTC | CASSQGRGTPYEQYF
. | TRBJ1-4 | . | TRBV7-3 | TGTGCCAGCAGCCTTGGGACCGCCCAGAGTGAAAAACTGTTTTTT | CASSLGTAQSEKLFF
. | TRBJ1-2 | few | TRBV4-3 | TGCGCCAGCAGCCACGCCAATGGGTATGGCTACACCTTC | CASSHANGYGYTF
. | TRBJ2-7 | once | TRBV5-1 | TGCGCCAGCAGCTTGGGGCAGGCGGGCCACTACGAGCAGTACTTC | CASSLGQAGHYEQYF
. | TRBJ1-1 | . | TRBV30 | TGTGCTCACGGGGCGCTTGGGGCTTTCTTT | CAHGALGAFF
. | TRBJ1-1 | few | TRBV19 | TGTGCCAGTAGAAATCCGGGGACTGAAGCTTTCTTT | CASRNPGTEAFF
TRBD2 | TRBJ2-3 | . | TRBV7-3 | TGTGCCAGCAGCTGCCTAGGGACTAGCGGGATGAGGGCAGATACGCAGTATTTT | CASSCLGTSGMRADTQYF
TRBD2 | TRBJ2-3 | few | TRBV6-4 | TGTGCCAGCGGACTAGCGGGAGCAGATACGCAGTATTTT | CASGLAGADTQYF
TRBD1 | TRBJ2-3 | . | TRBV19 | TGTGCCAGTAGTGTAACAGGGGGCACAGATACGCAGTATTTT | CASSVTGGTDTQYF
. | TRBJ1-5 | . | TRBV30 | TGTGCCTGGAGTGTACGGGGGCTTCAGCCCCAGCATTTT | CAWSVRGLQPQHF
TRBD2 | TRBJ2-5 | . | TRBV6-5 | TGTGCCAGCAGCCGGACTAGCGGGGAGGGGACCCAGTACTTC | CASSRTSGEGTQYF
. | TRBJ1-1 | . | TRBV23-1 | TGCGCCAGCAAGGACGAGAACACTGAAGCTTTCTTT | CASKDENTEAFF